This T cell receptor (beta chain) was documented in a study of CXCR3-negative and CXCR3-positive naive CD8 T cells. Carrying UMI labels, the TRB cDNA libraries were prepared through 5' RACE. TCRdb processed the 5' RACE reads again and assigns one entry to each CDR3 protein, with no DNA. This table lists roughly 140,000 distinct CDR3 sequences. Study conclusions and caveats: Whereas memory cells differed, naive CXCR3-negative and CXCR3-positive cells shared similar TRBV-TRBJ usage. Upon cryopreservation, CXCR3 expression partially decreased, and most assays used fresh PBMCs. TRB CDR3s of CXCR3-positive naive cells were more hydrophobic than those of CXCR3-negative naive cells.

Germline V CDR1 and CDR2: SQVTM, ANQGSEA. The CDR3 has 13 amino acids. A remark on this clonotype: Its antigen remains unknown.

V and J are TRBV29-1 and TRBJ2-1; TCRdb calls TRBD1, which cannot be checked without DNA. The sample taken for sequencing was naive CXCR3+ CD8+ T cells from blood. Subset: CD45RO-CCR7+CD27+CD95- naive CD8+ T cells expressing CXCR3 (TNR3+). This TCR was sampled from a human donor in good health. Some clones in this sample may be carry-over from other donors' samples. CDR3 in amino acids: CSVGPVSYNEQFF.